The T cell receptor (beta chain) under discussion was sequenced for a study of T-cell reconstitution after alpha-beta-depleted transplantation in children. Trimming took off 4 bases at V and 5 bases at J, with 20 bases between the two ends. The germline V gene has CDR1 KGHDR and CDR2 SFDVKD. CDR3 length: 17 amino acids. Using unique molecular identifiers, the investigators prepared the TCRbeta library. TCRdb re-called the PCR reads with MiXCR, one entry per CDR3 protein. The sample lists around 450,000 distinct CDR3 sequences; about 10% were seen once. Study-level points and caveats: Two months or so post-transplant, alpha-beta T cells reportedly derived from several hundred expanded graft clones. Once a year had passed after transplant, T-cell counts and diversity came mostly from newly produced T cells.

This clonotype was counted many times. The antigen remains unidentified. The sample was PBMCs, taken before TCRalphabeta/CD19-depleted stem cell transplant. The TCR was taken from a child aged 2-15 years with inherited bone marrow failure, due to receive a stem cell transplant. This chain uses TRBV24-1 with TRBJ2-1; no reliable D call. In nucleotides, the CDR3 is TGTGCCACCAGTGACCCGACAAGTGCTGTGGTCGACAATGAGCAGTTCTTC. Translating gives CATSDPTSAVVDNEQFF.